This TCR beta chain appears in the sequencing data of a study of regulatory T cells in long-lasting Graves disease. As to this clonotype: Antigen specificity is unknown.

Study-wide findings and caveats: There was favoring of TRBV28, TRBJ1-2 and TRBJ2-5 in persistent disease.

Time point described: newly diagnosed GD, antithyroid drugs for less than 3 months. Preparation of the TCR library used RNA extracted from PBMCs. According to the study, TCR beta libraries were built with iRepertoire HTBI primers and CDR3-region Arm-PCR. Original methodology: In the combined samples, roughly 60 TRBV and fewer than 15 TRBJ segments were identified. TCRdb recomputed calls from the multiplex PCR reads with MiXCR, one row per CDR3 protein. Here the V and J calls rest on TCRdb's processing, not on the authors' analysis. Seen here are 350,000 to 450,000 distinct CDR3 sequences, approximately 10% observed once, and the top ten hold approximately 20%. Looked up from germline, CDR1 is MNHEY and CDR2 is SVGEGT. This CDR3 spans 16 amino acids. The V gene end was trimmed by 4 bases and the J gene end by 6 bases; junction bases not matched to a gene: 8. These data were also filed under a second study, of T cells in Graves' hyperthyroidism and ophthalmopathy. That report adds: The TCR CDR3 was amplified in a first-round RT-PCR using the HTBI primer set.

This sequence was found in a woman under 30 with Graves disease. Sequencing used peripheral blood mononuclear cells (PBMCs), obtained at new diagnosis, from a patient treated with antithyroid drugs. The chain has TRBV6-2 or TRBV6-3 and TRBJ2-1; the match to TRBD1 covers 11 bases. As DNA, the CDR3 is TGTGCCAGCAGTTCCAAGGACAGGGGGCTGTCCAATGAGCAGTTCTTC. Its translation: CASSSKDRGLSNEQFF.